One and the same sample provided the 22 T cell receptor beta chains below, sequenced in a study of blood T cell repertoires in COVID-19. Only in-frame clones appear in the TCRdb table, and some are missing; sequencing was by immunoSEQ multiplex PCR. The sample comprises some 250,000 clones, about four fifths of which are singletons, and roughly 5% rests with the top ten. Input material: peripheral blood. These receptors came from a man of 80 years or more with acute or convalescent COVID-19.

The chain combines TRBV2 with TRBJ1-2, with TRBD1 matching over 8 bases. Germline CDR1 SNHLY, CDR2 FYNNEI. The trim removed 8 bases at V and 4 bases at J, leaving 12 bases unmatched. The CDR3 length is 15 residues. CDR3 in amino acids: CASGKQGAGSYGYTF. As DNA, the CDR3 is TGTGCCAGCGGCAAGCAGGGGGCGGGAAGCTATGGCTACACCTTC.

The chain has TRBV9 and TRBJ1-5; D not certain. V lost 4 bases and J lost 4, with 15 bases in between. Germline V lookup: CDR1 SGDLS, CDR2 YYNGEE. The CDR3 is 15 residues long. CDR3: CASSPSPGFNQPQHF. The CDR3 DNA sequence: TGTGCCAGCAGCCCCAGCCCAGGCTTTAATCAGCCCCAGCATTTT.

The chain combines TRBV5-1 with TRBJ2-2, with TRBD2 as a possible D gene (6 bases). Trimming removed 0 bases from V and 5 bases from J, with 20 bases in between. In germline, CDR1 is SGHRS, CDR2 YFSETQ. The CDR3 runs to 18 residues. DNA of the CDR3: TGCGCCAGCAGCTTGGCCCCGAACAGGAGGGGTGTGACCGGGGAGCTGTTTTTT. Encoded protein: CASSLAPNRRGVTGELFF.

The CDR3 spells CASSQGRVSNQPQHF. The CDR3, as DNA: TGTGCCAGCAGCCAAGGCAGGGTTAGCAATCAGCCCCAGCATTTT. This chain joins TRBV3-1 (or the pseudogene TRBV3-2) and TRBJ1-5; D possibly corresponds to TRBD1 (5 bases). The V end was cut by 1 base, the J end by 0 bases, with 7 bases between. In germline, CDR1 is LGHDT, CDR2 YNNKEL (reference sequence). The CDR3 runs 15 residues.

V is TRBV29-1 and J is TRBJ2-2, with D tentatively TRBD2 (6 bases). CDR1 and CDR2 from the germline V gene are SQVTM and ANQGSEA. The V end lost 3 bases, the J end lost 1 base, and 9 bases lay between the germline ends. This CDR3 comprises 14 residues. In DNA form, the CDR3 reads TGCAGCGTTGATGGGGGGAAGAACACCGGGGAGCTGTTTTTT. Residues: CSVDGGKNTGELFF.

The rearrangement joins TRBV30 to TRBJ1-1; D unclear. The CDR3 contains 14 residues. From germline, CDR1 is GTSNPN and CDR2 SVGIG (reference sequence). V lost 0 bases and J lost 0, with 8 bases in between. DNA for the CDR3: TGTGCCTGGAGTGTGCCGGTCATGAACACTGAAGCTTTCTTT. Residues: CAWSVPVMNTEAFF. Full variable domain (rest looked up from reference TRBV30 and TRBJ1-1): SQTIHQWPATLVQPVGSPLSLECTVEGTSNPNLYWYRQAAGRGLQLLFYSVGIGQISSEVPQNLSASRPQDRQFILSSKKLLLSDSGFYLCAWSVPVMNTEAFFGQGTRLTVV.

In DNA form, the CDR3 reads TGCAGCGTTGACGACAGGGGAACTAATGAAAAACTGTTTTTT. Translating gives CSVDDRGTNEKLFF. The chain is built from TRBV29-1 and TRBJ1-4, with TRBD1 matching 8 bases. The ends lost 3 bases at V and 1 base at J; junction bases unmatched: 1. CDR1 SQVTM and CDR2 ANQGSEA come from the germline V gene. The CDR3 has 14 amino acids.

The chain carries TRBV7-9 and TRBJ2-5; the match to TRBD2 covers 7 bases. V dropped 5 bases and J dropped 2; count of bases not matched to a gene: 5. Germline CDR1 SEHNR, CDR2 FQNEAQ (reference sequence). The CDR3 runs 14 residues. The CDR3 loop is CASSRLGGQETQYF. The CDR3 DNA is TGTGCCAGCAGCCGACTCGGGGGGCAAGAGACCCAGTACTTC.

This clone was counted once. The gene calls are TRBV6-1 and TRBJ1-5; D gene unclear. The length of the CDR3 is 16 residues. Trimming took 2 bases from V and 0 from J, leaving 11 bases between them. The germline V gene encodes CDR1 MNHNS and CDR2 SASEGT. The CDR3 nucleotides are TGTGCCAGCAGTGAAAGTCCGAGTCCTAGCAATCAGCCCCAGCATTTT. Its protein product is CASSESPSPSNQPQHF.

This chain connects TRBV3-1 (or the pseudogene TRBV3-2) to TRBJ1-1; a weak D match, TRBD1 (5 bases). Germline V gives CDR1 LGHDT, CDR2 YNNKEL (reference sequence). The CDR3 contains 15 residues. The V end was cut by 7 bases, the J end by 2 bases, with 17 bases between. In DNA, the CDR3 is TGTGCCAGCACCGGGGGACGGTGGCCCAACACTGAAGCTTTCTTT. It yields the protein CASTGGRWPNTEAFF.

This clone showed up just once. This rearrangement joins TRBV5-4 to TRBJ2-3, with 11 bases fitting TRBD2. This CDR3 is built from 16 residues. Germline CDR1 is SGHNT and CDR2 is YYREEE (reference sequence). V gave up 3 bases and J gave up 0 bases; unmatched junction bases: 3. The CDR3 region has the DNA TGTGCCAGCAGCTATAGCGGGGGGGTTAGCACAGATACGCAGTATTTT. Translation: CASSYSGGVSTDTQYF.

This chain joins TRBV5-4 and TRBJ1-3; no reliable D call. V dropped 3 bases and J dropped 4 bases, with 11 bases sitting between them. CDR1 and CDR2 from the germline V gene are SGHNT and YYREEE (reference sequence). CDR3 size: 14 residues. For the CDR3, the DNA is TGTGCCAGCAGCTCATGGCCCCCCGGAAACACCATATATTTT. Its translation is CASSSWPPGNTIYF.

The genes are TRBV6-5 and TRBJ2-7; tentatively, D is TRBD1 (6 bases). Germline V lookup: CDR1 MNHEY, CDR2 SVGAGI. V lost 2 bases and J 2 bases, leaving 13 bases between the germline ends. The CDR3 loop spans 15 amino acids. The CDR3 reads CASSYDRTGTYEQYF. The CDR3 DNA reads as TGTGCCAGCAGTTACGATCGAACAGGGACCTACGAGCAGTACTTC.

The chain recombines TRBV27 with TRBJ2-7; 8 bases are shared with TRBD1. V lost 7 bases and J lost 0; bases outside the gene matches: 14. The CDR3 runs to 17 residues. Germline loops: CDR1 MNHEY, CDR2 SMNVEV (reference sequence). The CDR3 DNA follows: TGTGCCAGCACACCCATGGGGACAGGCGGTAGCTCCTACGAGCAGTACTTC. Protein: CASTPMGTGGSSYEQYF.

DNA for the CDR3: TGCGCCAGCAGCTTTGGGACAGGCTTGAACACTGAAGCTTTCTTT. This translates into CASSFGTGLNTEAFF. The V call is TRBV5-1, the J call TRBJ1-1; the match to TRBD1 covers 8 bases. The ends lost 2 bases at V and 0 bases at J; junction bases unmatched: 3. Germline-derived CDR1 and CDR2 are SGHRS and YFSETQ. This CDR3 comprises 15 residues.

The chain is built from TRBV11-2 and TRBJ1-5; 8 bases agree with TRBD1. In germline, CDR1 is SGHAT, CDR2 FQNNGV. Trimming at V came to 4 bases and at J to 4 bases, leaving 3 bases not matched to a gene. The CDR3 consists of 14 residues. This chain's CDR3 is CASSSTGANQPQHF. CDR3 DNA sequence: TGTGCCAGCAGCTCGACAGGGGCAAATCAGCCCCAGCATTTT. Based on the CDR3 plus reference TRBV11-2 and TRBJ1-5, the full variable domain is EAGVAQSPRYKIIEKRQSVAFWCNPISGHATLYWYQQILGQGPKLLIQFQNNGVVDDSQLPKDRFSAERLKGVDSTLKIQPAKLEDSAVYLCASSSTGANQPQHFGDGTRLSIL.

The rearrangement uses TRBV5-1 and TRBJ2-2; TRBD1 is a possible D gene (6 bases). Germline V gene lookup returns CDR1 SGHRS and CDR2 YFSETQ. V was cut by 0 bases and J by 6 bases, with 9 bases left in between. This CDR3 contains 14 residues. The CDR3 DNA sequence: TGCGCCAGCAGCTTGGACAGGGTAGCCGGGGAGCTGTTTTTT. Amino acids: CASSLDRVAGELFF.

The V gene is TRBV5-1, the J gene TRBJ1-1, with a weak D call TRBD1 (6 bases). With 4 bases removed from V and 1 base from J, the gap between germline ends came to 11 bases. The CDR3 is made up of 14 amino acids. Germline lookup yields CDR1 SGHRS and CDR2 YFSETQ. The CDR3, as DNA: TGCGCCAGCAGCGGAGGACAGACGAACACTGAAGCTTTCTTT. This sequence encodes CASSGGQTNTEAFF.

The chain employs TRBV3-1 (or the pseudogene TRBV3-2) and TRBJ2-7, with TRBD2 identical over 7 bases. Germline V gene sequence: CDR1 LGHDT, CDR2 YNNKEL (reference sequence). This CDR3 is built from 15 residues. V dropped 0 bases and J dropped 0; count of bases not matched to a gene: 2. The CDR3 DNA follows: TGTGCCAGCAGCCAAGATGCTAGCGGCTCCTACGAGCAGTACTTC. Its translation: CASSQDASGSYEQYF.

This chain connects TRBV2 to TRBJ2-3, with 9 nucleotides matching TRBD2. From germline, CDR1 is SNHLY and CDR2 FYNNEI. Losses at the gene ends were 7 bases for V and 4 bases for J; bases not matched to a gene: 9. CDR3 length equals 15 residues. CDR3 DNA sequence: TGTGCCAGCACCTTGGGACTAGCAGGGGCAGATACGCAGTATTTT. It yields the protein CASTLGLAGADTQYF.

The rearrangement links TRBV14 to TRBJ2-2; 9 bases match TRBD1. CDR3 size: 17 residues. CDR1 SGHDN and CDR2 FVKESK come from the germline V gene. The V gene end was trimmed by 0 bases and the J gene end by 5 bases; junction bases not matched to a gene: 7. CDR3 nucleotides: TGTGCCAGCAGCCAAGATCCCATACAGGGGGCAACCGGGGAGCTGTTTTTT. Its protein product is CASSQDPIQGATGELFF. Using reference TRBV14 and TRBJ2-2 for the parts outside the CDR3, the full variable domain is EAGVTQFPSHSVIEKGQTVTLRCDPISGHDNLYWYRRVMGKEIKFLLHFVKESKQDESGMPNNRFLAERTGGTYSTLKVQPAELEDSGVYFCASSQDPIQGATGELFFGEGSRLTVL.

The gene calls are TRBV18 and TRBJ1-1; D uncertain. Germline loops: CDR1 KGHSH, CDR2 LQKENI. V shed 3 bases and J shed 2 bases, with 10 bases lying between them. The CDR3 length is 14 residues. CDR3 bases: TGTGCCAGCTCACCCGGGAGGTTAAACACTGAAGCTTTCTTT. Translated, it gives CASSPGRLNTEAFF.